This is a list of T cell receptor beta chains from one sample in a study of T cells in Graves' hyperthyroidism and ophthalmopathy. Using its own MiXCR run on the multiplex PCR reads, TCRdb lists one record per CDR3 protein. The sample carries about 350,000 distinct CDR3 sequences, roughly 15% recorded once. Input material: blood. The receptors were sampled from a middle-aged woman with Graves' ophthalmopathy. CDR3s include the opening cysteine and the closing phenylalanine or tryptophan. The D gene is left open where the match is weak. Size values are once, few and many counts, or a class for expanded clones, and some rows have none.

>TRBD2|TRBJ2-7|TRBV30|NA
CAWRDTTSGIYEQYF
TGTGCCTGGAGAGATACAACTAGCGGGATTTACGAGCAGTACTTC
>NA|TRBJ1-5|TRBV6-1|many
CASTRTPYQPQHF
TGTGCCAGCACTAGGACACCTTATCAGCCCCAGCATTTT
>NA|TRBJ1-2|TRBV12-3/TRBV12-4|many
CASSLGAQGVYGYTF
TGTGCCAGCAGTTTAGGCGCTCAGGGAGTCTATGGCTACACCTTC
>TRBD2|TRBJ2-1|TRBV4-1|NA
CASSPPGRALGQFF
TGCGCCAGCAGCCCCCCCGGGAGGGCCCTGGGGCAGTTCTTC
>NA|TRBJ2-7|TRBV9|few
CASSVGDGYEQYF
TGTGCCAGCAGCGTAGGGGATGGCTACGAGCAGTACTTC
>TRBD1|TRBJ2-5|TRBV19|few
CASNWAGTEETQYF
TGTGCCAGTAACTGGGCCGGGACAGAAGAGACCCAGTACTTC
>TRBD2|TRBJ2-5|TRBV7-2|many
CASSLEGLTQETQYF
TGTGCCAGCAGCTTAGAGGGACTAACCCAAGAGACCCAGTACTTC
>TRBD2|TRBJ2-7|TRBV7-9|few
CASSSTTRTRVSEQYF
TGTGCCAGCAGCTCCACTACCCGGACTAGAGTCTCCGAGCAGTACTTC
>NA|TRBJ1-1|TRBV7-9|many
CASISGRGPYSGAFF
TGTGCCAGCATCTCCGGGCGGGGACCCTATTCTGGGGCTTTCTTT
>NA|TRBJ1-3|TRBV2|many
CASSVTVVGNTIYF
TGTGCCAGCAGCGTTACAGTTGTCGGAAACACCATATATTTT
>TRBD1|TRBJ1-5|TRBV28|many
CASSRTDPGDRPLFEPQHF
TGTGCCAGCAGCCGCACAGATCCCGGGGACAGACCCCTCTTCGAGCCCCAGCATTTT
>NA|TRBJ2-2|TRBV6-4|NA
CASSEIFDTGELFF
TGTGCCAGCAGTGAGATCTTCGACACCGGGGAGCTGTTTTTT
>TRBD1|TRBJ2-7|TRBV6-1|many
CASSDRDRNYEQYF
TGTGCCAGCAGTGATAGGGACAGGAACTACGAGCAGTACTTC
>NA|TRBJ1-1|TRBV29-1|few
CSGLNRGGEAFF
TGCAGCGGACTGAATCGAGGCGGAGAAGCTTTCTTT
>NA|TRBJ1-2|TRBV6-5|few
CASGYSIYGYTF
TGTGCCAGCGGTTACAGTATCTATGGCTACACCTTC
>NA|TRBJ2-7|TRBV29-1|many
CSVEESREQYF
TGCAGCGTTGAAGAGTCGAGAGAGCAGTACTTC
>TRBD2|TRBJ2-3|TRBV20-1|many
CSAGILAGDTDTQYF
TGCAGTGCTGGGATCCTAGCGGGGGACACAGATACGCAGTATTTT
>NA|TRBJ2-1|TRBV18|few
CASSPPGASSYNEQFF
TGTGCCAGCTCACCGCCAGGGGCCTCCTCCTACAATGAGCAGTTCTTC
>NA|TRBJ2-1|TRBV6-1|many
CASSSTEYNEQFF
TGTGCCAGCAGCTCGACGGAGTACAATGAGCAGTTCTTC
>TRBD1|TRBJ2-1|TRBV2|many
CASSQGGTGLINEQFF
TGTGCCAGCAGCCAAGGGGGGACAGGATTGATCAATGAGCAGTTCTTC
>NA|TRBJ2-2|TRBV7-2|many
CASSSATGELFF
TGTGCCAGCAGCTCCGCGACCGGGGAGCTGTTTTTT
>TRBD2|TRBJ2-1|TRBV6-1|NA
CASGVGLAGVPGEDEQFF
TGTGCCAGCGGGGTCGGACTAGCGGGAGTACCCGGGGAGGATGAGCAGTTCTTC
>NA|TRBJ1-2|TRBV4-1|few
CASSPREVDYGYTF
TGCGCCAGCAGCCCCCGAGAGGTGGACTATGGCTACACCTTC
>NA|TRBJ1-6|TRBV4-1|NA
CASSQDTSARRSPLHF
TGCGCCAGCAGCCAAGATACTTCCGCCAGGCGTTCACCCCTCCACTTT
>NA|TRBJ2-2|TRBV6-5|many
CASSYSGREIDTGELFF
TGTGCCAGCAGTTACTCTGGAAGGGAGATAGACACCGGGGAGCTGTTTTTT